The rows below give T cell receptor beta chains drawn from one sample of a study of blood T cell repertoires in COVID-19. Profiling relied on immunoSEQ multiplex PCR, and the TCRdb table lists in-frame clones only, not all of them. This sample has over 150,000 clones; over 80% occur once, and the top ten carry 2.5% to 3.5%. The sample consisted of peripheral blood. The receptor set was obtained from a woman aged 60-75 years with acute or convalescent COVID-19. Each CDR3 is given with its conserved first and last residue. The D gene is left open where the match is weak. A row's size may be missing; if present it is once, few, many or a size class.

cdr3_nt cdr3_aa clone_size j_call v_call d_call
TGTGCCAGCAGCCAAGCCTTAGGGGGCGCCGAGGCTGAAGCTTTCTTT CASSQALGGAEAEAFF . TRBJ1-1 TRBV4-2 TRBD1
TGTGCCAGCAGGCCCGAGGGCCTGAAGGCCATATATTTT CASRPEGLKAIYF . TRBJ1-3 TRBV12-3/TRBV12-4 .
TGTGCCAGCAAGGGAGGGGCCTACGAGCAGTACTTC CASKGGAYEQYF . TRBJ2-7 TRBV6-5 TRBD2
TGTGCCAGCAGCCCCACAGGGGGCGGGCGAAGATTTGAAAAACTGTTTTTT CASSPTGGGRRFEKLFF once TRBJ1-4 TRBV5-6 TRBD1
TGTGCCATCAGCCTCGGACAGTCTAGGGACACTGAAGCTTTCTTT CAISLGQSRDTEAFF . TRBJ1-1 TRBV10-3 .
TGTGCCAGCAGCCCCAATCACGAGCAGTACTTC CASSPNHEQYF . TRBJ2-7 TRBV5-8 .
TGTGCCAGCTCGGAGGGGGGGTACGAGCAGTACTTC CASSEGGYEQYF . TRBJ2-7 TRBV11-2 .
TGTGCCAGCAGTGTAGAAGCGGGAAGTTATGGCTACACCTTC CASSVEAGSYGYTF . TRBJ1-2 TRBV6-4 .
TGTGCCAGCAGCGACCGGGGACTTGGGGGGGATACGCAGTATTTT CASSDRGLGGDTQYF . TRBJ2-3 TRBV6-5 .
TGTGCCAGCAGTTACCCACTAGCGGGGGGGACAGATACGCAGTATTTT CASSYPLAGGTDTQYF once TRBJ2-3 TRBV6-6 TRBD2
TGTGCCAGCAGTCCGCTGCGGGGGGGAAGCACAGATACGCAGTATTTT CASSPLRGGSTDTQYF . TRBJ2-3 TRBV2 TRBD2
TGTGCCAGCAGCACCCGGGAGAAAAAGGGGCAGTATTTT CASSTREKKGQYF . TRBJ2-3 TRBV7-8 .
TGTGCCAGCAGCCCGGTGGCAGATACGCAGTATTTT CASSPVADTQYF . TRBJ2-3 TRBV3-1/TRBV3-2 .
TGTGCCAGCAGCTTAGGACAGGGATCCTACAATGAGCAGTTCTTC CASSLGQGSYNEQFF . TRBJ2-1 TRBV7-2 TRBD1
TGCGCCAGCAGTCCGGGACAGAGGAACACCGGGGAGCTGTTTTTT CASSPGQRNTGELFF . TRBJ2-2 TRBV5-1 TRBD1
TGTGCCAGCAGCTTAGTTCAGGAGGCTAATGAAAAACTGTTTTTT CASSLVQEANEKLFF . TRBJ1-4 TRBV7-2 .
TGTGCCAGCAGCTCCGGGACAGGGGCTGCGTCGCAGCCCCAGCATTTT CASSSGTGAASQPQHF . TRBJ1-5 TRBV5-6 TRBD1
TGTGCCAGCAGACAAAATCCGGGGGTTGCTGAAGCTTTCTTT CASRQNPGVAEAFF few TRBJ1-1 TRBV2 .
TGTGCCACCAGCAGAGATCTAAGGGGTGTAGCCAAAAACATTCAGTACTTC CATSRDLRGVAKNIQYF . TRBJ2-4 TRBV15 .
TGTGCCAGCAAGGGGACAGGGGGATCCTACGAGCAGTACTTC CASKGTGGSYEQYF . TRBJ2-7 TRBV6-5 TRBD1
TGTGCCAGCAGCCCGAACCTGGCCCGGAACACTGAAGCTTTCTTT CASSPNLARNTEAFF . TRBJ1-1 TRBV5-5 .
TGTGCCAGCAGCCGCGGGATTGGGGGAACACAAGGGGAGCTGTTTTTT CASSRGIGGTQGELFF . TRBJ2-2 TRBV6-2/TRBV6-3 .
TGTGCCAGCCGGGGACAACCTACTGGAAACACCATATATTTT CASRGQPTGNTIYF . TRBJ1-3 TRBV28 .